This T cell receptor beta chain came from a study of long-term antiretroviral therapy in people with HIV. Run at survey level, the immunoSEQ assay was version v3.0. Each sample aimed for about 35,000-50,000 sequenced T-cell genomes. Clones were sequenced by immunoSEQ multiplex PCR, and TCRdb holds only the in-frame ones, with some missing. The sample consists of 20,000 to 25,000 clones, approximately 80% of them appearing once. Clinicians in the United States treated all participants with HIV. The germline V gene encodes CDR1 SGDLS and CDR2 YYNGEE. The CDR3 loop spans 15 amino acids. V was clipped by 6 bases and J by 3 bases, with 15 bases between them.

The sequence was collected from a man in his forties with HIV. The sample consisted of unsorted PBMCs, taken 0.5 years before starting antiretroviral therapy. This rearrangement joins TRBV9 to TRBJ2-2, with D perhaps matching TRBD1 or TRBD2 (5 bases each). The CDR3 DNA reads TGTGCCAGCAAATTGGGGGTTCGGGACACCGGGGAGCTGTTTTTT. Translation: CASKLGVRDTGELFF.